The 21 T cell receptor beta chains in this list originate from one sample, sequenced in a study of T-cell reconstitution after alpha-beta-depleted transplantation in children. Construction of the TCRbeta library involved unique molecular identifiers. TCRdb re-called the PCR reads through MiXCR, storing one row per CDR3 protein. The data contain around 250,000 distinct CDR3 sequences, about 26% of them singletons. The input for sequencing was PBMCs, taken before TCRalphabeta/CD19-depleted stem cell transplant. These receptors were collected from a girl between 2 and 10 years old with Fanconi anemia, due to receive a stem cell transplant.

This clonotype has ten or more counts. The genes are TRBV7-9 and TRBJ2-7, with 7 bases identical to TRBD1. V dropped 5 bases and J dropped 1; count of bases not matched to a gene: 5. This CDR3 is 14 amino acids long. CDR1 SEHNR and CDR2 FQNEAQ come from the germline V gene (reference sequence). CDR3 sequence reads: CASSIRDSSYEQYF. As DNA, the CDR3 is TGTGCCAGCAGCATAAGGGACAGTTCCTACGAGCAGTACTTC. Full variable domain (missing parts from reference TRBV7-9 and TRBJ2-7): DTGVSQNPRHKITKRGQNVTFRCDPISEHNRLYWYRQTLGQGPEFLTYFQNEAQLEKSRLLSDRFSAERPKGSFSTLEIQRTEQGDSAMYLCASSIRDSSYEQYFGPGTRLTVT.

This clonotype was picked up a small number of times. The chain is built from TRBV29-1 and TRBJ1-2; 7 nucleotides align to TRBD1. The CDR3 loop spans 11 amino acids. Trimming at V came to 7 bases and at J to 5 bases, leaving 4 bases not matched to a gene. Germline assignment: CDR1 SQVTM and CDR2 ANQGSEA. CDR3 bases: TGCAGCGACACAGGGGAGTATGGCTACACCTTC. Translating gives CSDTGEYGYTF. Drawing the rest from reference TRBV29-1 and TRBJ1-2, the complete variable domain is SAVISQKPSRDICQRGTSLTIQCQVDSQVTMMFWYRQQPGQSLTLIATANQGSEATYESGFVIDKFPISRPNLTFSTLTVSNMSPEDSSIYLCSDTGEYGYTFGSGTRLTVV.

In this sample, this clonotype turned up many times. This chain connects TRBV7-3 to TRBJ2-3, with D tentatively TRBD2 (5 bases). The CDR3 extends over 14 amino acids. V lost 6 bases and J lost 0, with 10 bases in between. Germline CDR1 and CDR2: SGHTA and FQGTGA. CDR3 amino acids: CASSAGLSTDTQYF. The CDR3 DNA sequence: TGTGCCAGCAGTGCCGGACTTAGCACAGATACGCAGTATTTT.

This clonotype has ten or more counts. In DNA, the CDR3 is TGTGCCATCAGTGGCCCGGGGCAGGGGCTTAGCGAGCAGTACTTC. It translates to CAISGPGQGLSEQYF. This chain connects TRBV10-3 to TRBJ2-7; tentative D call: TRBD1 (6 bases). The CDR3 covers 15 residues. Trimming left V 4 bases short and J 6 bases short, with 19 bases between. CDR1 and CDR2 from the germline V gene are ENHRY and SYGVKD.

This clonotype came up once. The chain combines TRBV29-1 with TRBJ2-1, with TRBD2 identical over 16 bases. The germline gives CDR1 SQVTM, CDR2 ANQGSEA. The CDR3 is 15 amino acids. Unmatched junction bases numbered 6, after V lost 4 bases and J lost 9 bases. CDR3 loop: CSVVGTSGRALEQFF. DNA for the CDR3: TGCAGCGTTGTCGGGACTAGCGGGAGGGCCCTTGAGCAGTTCTTC.

This clonotype was seen just once. V and J are TRBV20-1 and TRBJ2-3; 11 positions agree with TRBD1. This CDR3 has 15 amino acids. Germline values: CDR1 DFQATT, CDR2 SNEGSKA (reference sequence). V trimming: 5 bases; J trimming: 4 bases; junction bases outside the gene matches: 8. CDR3 nucleotides: TGCAGTGCTCCGCGCGGACAGGGGGCGGCAGATACGCAGTATTTT. Protein: CSAPRGQGAADTQYF.

The chain carries TRBV28 and TRBJ2-1; D call uncertain. The CDR3 has 14 amino acids. Germline V gene lookup returns CDR1 MDHEN and CDR2 SYDVKM. With 1 base removed from V and 0 bases from J, the gap between germline ends came to 4 bases. This CDR3 reads CASSLLVSYNEQFF. The CDR3 bases are TGTGCCAGCAGTTTATTAGTCTCCTACAATGAGCAGTTCTTC.

CDR3: CSVEDPTGGSYEQYF. The CDR3, as DNA: TGCAGCGTTGAAGACCCGACAGGGGGCTCCTACGAGCAGTACTTC. This chain connects TRBV29-1 to TRBJ2-7; 9 bases match TRBD1. Germline V gene data show CDR1 as SQVTM and CDR2 as ANQGSEA. V lost 0 bases to trimming and J lost 0 bases; unmatched junction nucleotides: 3. CDR3 size: 15 residues.

The chain couples TRBV20-1 to TRBJ2-5; D possibly corresponds to TRBD1 (6 bases). Trimming stripped 0 bases from V and 5 bases from J, with 16 bases between. This CDR3 region has 15 residues. Germline CDR1 DFQATT, CDR2 SNEGSKA (reference sequence). The CDR3 nucleotides read TGCAGTGCTAGAGATCCGCAGGGGCCGGGGGAGACCCAGTACTTC. Translated: CSARDPQGPGETQYF.

This clonotype was observed at least ten times. J is TRBJ2-4 and V is TRBV7-3; 12 nucleotides match TRBD2. The germline gives CDR1 SGHTA, CDR2 FQGTGA. This CDR3 region has 15 residues. The ends lost 5 bases at V and 6 bases at J; junction bases unmatched: 5. Here the CDR3 reads CASSLTSGSRNIQYF. In DNA form, the CDR3 reads TGTGCCAGCAGCCTGACTAGCGGGAGTCGAAACATTCAGTACTTC.

This clonotype was counted many times. The V gene is TRBV6-5, the J gene TRBJ2-5; 7 nucleotides line up with TRBD2. CDR3 length: 16 amino acids. V lost 5 bases to trimming and J lost 0 bases; unmatched junction nucleotides: 9. The germline V gene encodes CDR1 MNHEY and CDR2 SVGAGI. CDR3 sequence: CASSNQAGRYQETQYF. DNA of the CDR3: TGTGCCAGCAGTAATCAAGCGGGGAGGTACCAAGAGACCCAGTACTTC.

This clonotype has at least ten counts. One end of the junction fails to match germline, which may point to a read error. V is TRBV15 and J is TRBJ1-5; 9 bases map to TRBD1. CDR3 length equals 14 residues. Germline-derived CDR1 and CDR2 are LNHNV and YYDKDF (reference sequence). The CDR3 nucleotides are TGTGCCTCCAGGACAGGGGAGCAAGATCAGCCCCAGCATTTT. This gives the protein CASRTGEQDQPQHF.

CDR3 region: CASTRSGSTDTQYF. CDR3 bases: TGTGCCAGCACCCGTAGCGGGAGCACAGATACGCAGTATTTT. The chain has TRBV28 and TRBJ2-3; 7 nucleotides align to TRBD2. There are 14 residues in the CDR3. The germline CDR1 and CDR2 sequences are MDHEN and SYDVKM. J lost 0 bases, V lost 7 bases, and 4 bases had no gene match.

The sample holds many counts of this clonotype. The chain carries TRBV29-1 and TRBJ2-5, with D maybe TRBD2 (5 bases). Germline V gene data show CDR1 as SQVTM and CDR2 as ANQGSEA. This CDR3 comprises 14 residues. V dropped 6 bases and J dropped 4 bases, with 18 bases sitting between them. The CDR3 DNA sequence: TGCAGCGTCCCCGCCCTAGGGAGTGCAGAGACCCAGTACTTC. Translated, it gives CSVPALGSAETQYF.

This clonotype has more than one count but fewer than ten. The chain combines TRBV7-8 with TRBJ2-7; a possible D gene is TRBD1 (6 bases). The CDR3 length is 14 residues. CDR1 and CDR2 (germline): SGHVS, FQNEAQ. The V gene lost 5 bases and the J gene lost 2 bases, with 13 bases spanning the gap. The CDR3 DNA is TGTGCCAGCAGCACCCGGACAGAAACCTACGAGCAGTACTTC. It codes for CASSTRTETYEQYF.

This clonotype was counted ten times or more. The V call is TRBV20-1, the J call TRBJ2-1; D is uncertain. V was clipped by 0 bases and J by 11 bases, with 8 bases between them. CDR1 and CDR2 (germline): DFQATT, SNEGSKA (reference sequence). CDR3 size: 11 residues. The CDR3 nucleotides are TGCAGTGCTAGAGATCGGGTACAGCAGTTCTTC. It translates to CSARDRVQQFF.

The V and J genes are TRBV29-1 and TRBJ2-1, with a weak D call TRBD1 (5 bases). V was pared by 0 bases and J by 4 bases, with 16 bases between. This CDR3 comprises 16 residues. The germline V gene encodes CDR1 SQVTM and CDR2 ANQGSEA. CDR3 residues: CSVEDLKGRGYNEQFF. CDR3 bases: TGCAGCGTTGAAGATCTAAAGGGAAGGGGTTACAATGAGCAGTTCTTC.

This clonotype appeared a single time. This chain joins TRBV28 and TRBJ2-2; 10 nucleotides line up with TRBD1. CDR3 length: 15 amino acids. After removal of 6 bases from V and 4 bases from J, the junction contained 5 bases not matched to a gene. Germline loops: CDR1 MDHEN, CDR2 SYDVKM. The DNA of the CDR3 is TGTGCCAGCAGAGGAGGGACAGGGGTCACCGGGGAGCTGTTTTTT. Translated, it gives CASRGGTGVTGELFF. The variable domain in full, with the rest retrieved from reference TRBV28 and TRBJ2-2, is DVKVTQSSRYLVKRTGEKVFLECVQDMDHENMFWYRQDPGLGLRLIYFSYDVKMKEKGDIPEGYSVSREKKERFSLILESASTNQTSMYLCASRGGTGVTGELFFGEGSRLTVL.

This clonotype was found a few times. V and J are TRBV6-2 or TRBV6-3 and TRBJ2-6, with D perhaps given as TRBD1 or TRBD2 (5 bases each). Germline V gene lookup returns CDR1 MNHEY and CDR2 SVGEGT. The CDR3 is 20 amino acids. V was pared by 2 bases and J by 0 bases, with 20 bases between. The CDR3 sequence: CASSYNIQRDLSSGANVLTF. The CDR3 coding sequence is TGTGCCAGCAGTTACAATATACAACGGGACCTTAGCTCTGGGGCCAACGTCCTGACTTTC.

In this sample, this clonotype turned up many times. The DNA is left out, because the CDR3 cannot be placed on it with certainty; the CDR3 is given as TCRdb lists it. The chain links TRBV29-1 to TRBJ1-1; the table calls TRBD1, which could not be checked here. The CDR3 spans 10 amino acids, including both terminal residues. CDR1 and CDR2 (germline): SQVTM, ANQGSEA. The CDR3 here is CSAVGTGTFF.

This clonotype was found a few times. The chain links TRBV19 to TRBJ2-2, with unresolved D. V shed 9 bases and J shed 7 bases, with 15 bases lying between them. CDR3 length: 13 amino acids. Germline lookup yields CDR1 LNHDA and CDR2 SQIVND (reference sequence). CDR3 residues: CASNSAWVGELFF. The CDR3 nucleotides are TGTGCCAGCAACTCTGCATGGGTCGGGGAGCTGTTTTTT.